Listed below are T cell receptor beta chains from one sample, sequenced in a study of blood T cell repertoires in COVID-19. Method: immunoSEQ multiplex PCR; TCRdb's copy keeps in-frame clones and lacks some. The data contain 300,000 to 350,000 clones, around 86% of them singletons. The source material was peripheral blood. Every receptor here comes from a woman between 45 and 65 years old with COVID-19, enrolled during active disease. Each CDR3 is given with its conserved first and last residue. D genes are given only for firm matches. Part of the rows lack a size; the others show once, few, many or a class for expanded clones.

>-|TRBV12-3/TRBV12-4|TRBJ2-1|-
TGTGCCAGTGGACAGCAGCACAATGAGCAGTTCTTC
CASGQQHNEQFF
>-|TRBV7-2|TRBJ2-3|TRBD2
TGTGCCAGCAGCACTAGCGGGAGGGCCTCAGATACGCAGTATTTT
CASSTSGRASDTQYF
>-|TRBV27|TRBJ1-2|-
TGTGCCAGCAGTGGCACAGGTGTTGGTGGCTACACCTTC
CASSGTGVGGYTF
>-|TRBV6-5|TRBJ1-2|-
TGTGCCAGCAGTTACAGCCGTACCTCTGGCTACACCTTC
CASSYSRTSGYTF
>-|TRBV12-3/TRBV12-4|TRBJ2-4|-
TGTGCCAGCAGTTTACGGACAGTAAACATTCAGTACTTC
CASSLRTVNIQYF
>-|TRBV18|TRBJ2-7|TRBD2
TGTGCCAGCTCACCAGGGACTAGCGGGAGTTACGAGCAGTACTTC
CASSPGTSGSYEQYF
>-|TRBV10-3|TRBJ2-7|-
TGTGCCATAACTCGCGGGAAGGGTCCGAACGAGCAGTACTTC
CAITRGKGPNEQYF
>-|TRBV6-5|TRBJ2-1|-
TGTGCCAGCAGACAGGCCGACTACAATGAGCAGTTCTTC
CASRQADYNEQFF
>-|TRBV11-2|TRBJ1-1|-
TGTGCCAGCAGCTTATGGCAAAACACTGAAGCTTTCTTT
CASSLWQNTEAFF
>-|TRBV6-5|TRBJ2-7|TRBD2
TGTGCCACCAGACTAGCGGGGGACCGGGAGCAGTACTTC
CATRLAGDREQYF
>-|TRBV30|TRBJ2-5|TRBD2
TGTGCCTGGCTCCGCGAGGGTAGCGGGGCAGGAGGGACCCAGTACTTC
CAWLREGSGAGGTQYF
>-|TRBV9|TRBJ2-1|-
TGTGCCAGCAGCCGAGGGGGGGACAACTCCTACAATGAGCAGTTCTTC
CASSRGGDNSYNEQFF
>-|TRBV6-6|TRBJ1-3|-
TGTGCCAGCAGCCAAGGGGCCTGGTTGCGTGCCGTGGGGTCTGGAAACACCATATATTTT
CASSQGAWLRAVGSGNTIYF
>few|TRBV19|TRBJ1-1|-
TGTGCCAGTAGTATGCGGCAGGGTAGTGTAAACACTGAAGCTTTCTTT
CASSMRQGSVNTEAFF
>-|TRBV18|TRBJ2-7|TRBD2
TGTGCCAGCTCACCACCCGGGACTAGCGCCACCTACGAGCAGTACTTC
CASSPPGTSATYEQYF
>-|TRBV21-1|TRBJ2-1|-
TGTGCCAGCAGCAATTATGTCGAACTAGCTCGGGGTGTCGATGAGCAGTTCTTC
CASSNYVELARGVDEQFF
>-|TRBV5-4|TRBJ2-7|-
TGTGCCAGCAGCTTGGCCCCGACAGGTCACTCCTACGAGCAGTACTTC
CASSLAPTGHSYEQYF
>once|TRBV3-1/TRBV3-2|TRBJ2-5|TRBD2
TGTGCCAGCAGCCAAGAATTTCTAAGGCTAGCGGGAGGCATAAAGACCCAGTACTTC
CASSQEFLRLAGGIKTQYF
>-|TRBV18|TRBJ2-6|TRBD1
TGTGCCAGCTCACCACAGAGGACAGGGTATTACTCTGGGGCCAACGTCCTGACTTTC
CASSPQRTGYYSGANVLTF
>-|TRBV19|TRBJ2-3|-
TGTGCCACCAAACGGGCAGATACGCAGTATTTT
CATKRADTQYF
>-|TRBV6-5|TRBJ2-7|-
TGTGCCAGCAGGAAACCGGTATACGAGCAGTACTTC
CASRKPVYEQYF
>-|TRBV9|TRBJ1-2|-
TGTGCCAGCAGCGTAGAAACAGGAAAGAACTATGGCTACACCTTC
CASSVETGKNYGYTF
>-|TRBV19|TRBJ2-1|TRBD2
TGTGCCAGTCGCGGGACTAGCGGGAGCTCGCGGTCCTACAATGAGCAGTTCTTC
CASRGTSGSSRSYNEQFF
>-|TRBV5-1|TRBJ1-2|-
TGCGCCAGCAGCTTGGATCCCACATACTATGGCTACACCTTC
CASSLDPTYYGYTF
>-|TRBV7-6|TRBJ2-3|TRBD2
TGTGCCAGCAGCTTAGCCTCCGGGACTACTACCACAGATACGCAGTATTTT
CASSLASGTTTTDTQYF
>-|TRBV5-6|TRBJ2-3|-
TGTGCCAGCAGAAAGGCGGGAAACGCAGATACGCAGTATTTT
CASRKAGNADTQYF
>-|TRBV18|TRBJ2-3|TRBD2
TGTGCCAGCTCACTCGGGACTAGCAGCACCACAGATACGCAGTATTTT
CASSLGTSSTTDTQYF
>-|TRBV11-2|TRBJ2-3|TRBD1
TGTGCCAGCAGCCCCACCGGGACAGGTAATGGAGATACGCAGTATTTT
CASSPTGTGNGDTQYF
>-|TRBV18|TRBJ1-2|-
TGTGCCAGCTCACCACCGTTAGAACCAGGCTACACCTTC
CASSPPLEPGYTF
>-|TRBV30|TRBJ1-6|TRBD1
TGTGCCTGGAGAACCGGGACAGGGGTAGATTCACCCCTCCACTTT
CAWRTGTGVDSPLHF
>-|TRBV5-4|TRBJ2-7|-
TGTGCCAGCAGCTTGGGCCATGAGGGTTTTACAATAAGGCAGTACTTC
CASSLGHEGFTIRQYF
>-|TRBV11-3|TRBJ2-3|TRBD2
TGTGCCAGCAGCTGGGGGACTAGCAGCTTCTCCACAGATACGCAGTATTTT
CASSWGTSSFSTDTQYF
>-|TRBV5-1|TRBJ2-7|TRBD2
TGCGCCAGCAGCCTCCCAAGCGGGAGGGCAAAGGGGGAGCAGTACTTC
CASSLPSGRAKGEQYF
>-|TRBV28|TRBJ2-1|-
TGTGCCAGCAGTTCGGTGAGCGGGACAAGCTCCTACAATGAGCAGTTCTTC
CASSSVSGTSSYNEQFF
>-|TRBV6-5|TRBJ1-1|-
TGTGCCAGCAAGGGGCCCGGGAACACTGAAGCTTTCTTT
CASKGPGNTEAFF
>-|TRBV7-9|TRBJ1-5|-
TGTGCCAGCAGCTTGAGTCAGGGCACGGGCAATCAGCCCCAGCATTTT
CASSLSQGTGNQPQHF
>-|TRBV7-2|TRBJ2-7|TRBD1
TGTGCCAGCAGCTTAGACGCCAGGGGGTCGAACGAGCAGTACTTC
CASSLDARGSNEQYF
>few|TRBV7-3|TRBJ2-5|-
TGTGCCAGCAGCTTAGAGAGGGGGGAGACCCAGTACTTC
CASSLERGETQYF
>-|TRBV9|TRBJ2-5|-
TGTGCCAGCAGCCCCCGGGGGAGACAAGAGACCCAGTACTTC
CASSPRGRQETQYF
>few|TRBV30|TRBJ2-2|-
TGTGCCTGGAGTGTACTCCGGGAGCTGTTTTTT
CAWSVLRELFF
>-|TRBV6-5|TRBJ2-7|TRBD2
TGTGCCAGCAGGGGGGAGCGGGAGGCCTACGAGCAGTACTTC
CASRGEREAYEQYF
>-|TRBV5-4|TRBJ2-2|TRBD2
TGTGCCAGCAGCGCGTCGGGGGGGGGCGGGACCGGGGAGCTGTTTTTT
CASSASGGGGTGELFF
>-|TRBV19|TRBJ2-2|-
TGTGCCAGTAGTATAGATGCCCTTGGTGGGAGCAGGACCGGGGAGCTGTTTTTT
CASSIDALGGSRTGELFF
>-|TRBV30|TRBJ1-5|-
TGTGCCTGGAGTAGACAGTCCAATCAGCCCCAGCATTTT
CAWSRQSNQPQHF
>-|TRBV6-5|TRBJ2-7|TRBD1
TGTGCCAGCAGTTACAAAGGGACAGACTCCTACGAGCAGTACTTC
CASSYKGTDSYEQYF
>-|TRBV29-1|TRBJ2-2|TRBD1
TGCAGCGTTCGACGGGACAGGGGGCGCACCGGGGAGCTGTTTTTT
CSVRRDRGRTGELFF
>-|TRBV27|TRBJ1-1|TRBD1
TGTGCCAGCAGTGGCAGGGACAGACCCATGAACACTGAAGCTTTCTTT
CASSGRDRPMNTEAFF
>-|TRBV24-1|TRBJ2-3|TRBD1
TGTGCCACCTCTCCTCCGGGACAGGGAAGAGATACGCAGTATTTT
CATSPPGQGRDTQYF